The TCR beta chain described here comes from a study of blood T cell repertoires in COVID-19. The CDR3 covers 12 residues. Germline CDR1 reads LNHDA; CDR2 reads SQIVND (reference sequence). The ends were cut back, 3 bases at V and 10 bases at J, with 12 bases in the middle. This clone came up once. Assignment of participants to cohorts was predicated upon participant-reported clinical history. Recovered Cohort 3 donors showed two negative PCRs, clearance, or symptom resolution. TCRdb's table, derived via immunoSEQ multiplex PCR, lists solely in-frame clones and lacks some. The repertoire holds fewer than 500,000 clones, with around 90% as singletons.

The sequencing input was PBMCs or T cells enriched from blood (not recorded which). This TCR derives from a woman younger than 30 who had recovered from COVID-19. The rearrangement links TRBV19 to TRBJ1-1; a possible D gene is TRBD1 (5 bases). The CDR3 reads CASSMQGRTAFF. In nucleotides, the CDR3 is TGTGCCAGTAGTATGCAGGGTCGGACAGCTTTCTTT.